This T cell receptor (beta chain) was documented in a study of T cells in Graves' hyperthyroidism and ophthalmopathy. Germline values: CDR1 SNHLY, CDR2 FYNNEI. The CDR3 loop spans 16 amino acids. The V segment lost 6 bases and the J segment 7 bases; nucleotides outside the gene matches: 15. Patients between 18 and 65 years old had hyperthyroidism, newly diagnosed and lasting under 2 months. Study-wide results and caveats: Ophthalmopathy, which appeared later, was predicted by the model a median 6.5 months before onset.

Using RNA transcripts as the source, TCR beta CDR3 regions were amplified. A first-round RT-PCR of the TCR CDR3 used the HTBI primer set. Each CDR3 protein gets one entry after TCRdb re-called the multiplex PCR reads with MiXCR. The table lists fewer than 550,000 distinct CDR3 sequences, about 15% of them singletons. Concerning this clonotype: Its antigen is not known.

The clonotype originates from a woman aged 18-29 years with Graves' hyperthyroidism. Specimen: blood. This chain links TRBV2 with TRBJ2-1, with 7 bases fitting TRBD2. CDR3 nucleotides: TGTGCCAGCAGCTTTTTCAGCGGGGCCCCTGGAAATGAGCAGTTCTTC. It is translated as CASSFFSGAPGNEQFF.